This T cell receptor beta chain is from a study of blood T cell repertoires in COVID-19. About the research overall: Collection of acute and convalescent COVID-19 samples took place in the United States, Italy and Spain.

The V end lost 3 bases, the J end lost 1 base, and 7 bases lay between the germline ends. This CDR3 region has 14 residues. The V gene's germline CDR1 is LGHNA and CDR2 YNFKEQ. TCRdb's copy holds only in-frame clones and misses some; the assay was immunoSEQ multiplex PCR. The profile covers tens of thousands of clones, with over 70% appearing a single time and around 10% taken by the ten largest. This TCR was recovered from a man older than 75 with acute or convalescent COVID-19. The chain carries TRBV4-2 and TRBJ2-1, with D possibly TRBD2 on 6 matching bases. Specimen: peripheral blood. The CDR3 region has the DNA TGTGCCAGCAGCCAGGGGGGTTCCTACAATGAGCAGTTCTTC. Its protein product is CASSQGGSYNEQFF.